This TCR beta chain was sequenced in a study of blood T cell repertoires in COVID-19. Trimming took off 1 base at V and 6 bases at J, with 15 bases between the two ends. CDR1 is SGHAT and CDR2 is FQNNGV in the germline V gene. The CDR3 length is 15 residues. Categorization into cohorts depended on clinical history that participants reported. Two negative PCRs, clearance, or symptom resolution had been documented for recovered Cohort 3 donors. Libraries were prepared by immunoSEQ multiplex PCR; TCRdb keeps only in-frame clonotypes and omits some of them. The sample records approximately 200,000 clones, 80% to 85% being singletons.

The TCR comes from a man aged 40-49 years who had recovered from COVID-19. Input material: PBMCs or T cells enriched from blood (not recorded which). V and J are TRBV11-2 and TRBJ1-2; possibly TRBD1 for D (5 bases). CDR3 in amino acids: CASSLVLAGLDGYTF. The CDR3 bases are TGTGCCAGCAGCTTAGTTTTGGCAGGGCTGGATGGCTACACCTTC.